This T cell receptor (beta chain) was retrieved from a study of metastatic and nonmetastatic thyroid tumors. Background on the study: Repertoire data that came from the blood and tumor or nodule tissue of malignant and benign thyroid patients were compared.

Thyroid surgery had not been preceded by any treatment in any patient. Study results and caveats: Reported TCR beta diversity, measured in blood and tumor, was significantly higher for malignant thyroid tumors than for benign nodules.

V shed 3 bases, J shed 4 bases, and the junction held 3 bases outside the gene matches. The CDR3 runs to 14 residues. TCRdb reprocessed the PCR reads using MiXCR. The sample shows tens of thousands of clones, approximately 30% of them seen only once. Many counts were recorded for this clone. The antigen remains unidentified. What was sequenced was blood. This chain links TRBV12-3 or TRBV12-4 with TRBJ2-5; 9 bases map to TRBD2. The TCR sequence derives from a female donor with papillary thyroid cancer or a benign thyroid nodule (not recorded which). Some clones in this sample may be carry-over from other donors' samples. The CDR3 DNA sequence: TGTGCCAGCAGTTTGGGAGCGGGAGGAGAGACCCAGTACTTC. This sequence encodes CASSLGAGGETQYF.